A selection of T cell receptor beta chains follows, all from one sample in a study of blood T cell repertoires in COVID-19. Some clones are missing from TCRdb's copy, which holds only in-frame ones; the method was immunoSEQ multiplex PCR. The table has a few hundred thousand clones, roughly 85% seen once. Sequencing was done on a sample of PBMCs or T cells enriched from blood (not recorded which). Receptors were obtained from a man in his thirties or forties who had recovered from COVID-19. Each CDR3 is given with its conserved first and last residue. The D gene is left open where the match is weak. Clone size is stated in some rows and not others, as once, few, many or a class when expanded.

v_gene	d_gene	j_gene	abundance	CDR3aa	CDR3nt
TRBV5-1	NA	TRBJ1-1	NA	CASSYNINTEAFF	TGCGCCAGCAGCTACAACATAAACACTGAAGCTTTCTTT
TRBV4-1	TRBD1	TRBJ2-3	NA	CASSQPDRVTDTQYF	TGCGCCAGCAGCCAACCTGACAGGGTCACAGATACGCAGTATTTT
TRBV7-2	TRBD1	TRBJ1-1	once	CASSSLDRDEAFF	TGTGCCAGCAGCTCCCTCGACAGGGATGAAGCTTTCTTT
TRBV27	TRBD1	TRBJ2-2	NA	CASSPDRPGGELFF	TGTGCCAGCAGCCCGGACAGGCCCGGCGGGGAGCTGTTTTTT
TRBV18	TRBD1	TRBJ2-7	once	CASSPGTGKYEQYF	TGTGCCAGCTCCCCCGGGACAGGGAAATACGAGCAGTACTTC
TRBV30	TRBD2	TRBJ2-3	NA	CAWSLGLAAGTDTQYF	TGTGCCTGGAGTTTGGGACTAGCGGCTGGCACAGATACGCAGTATTTT
TRBV30	NA	TRBJ2-1	NA	CAWSVRGGGWNEQFF	TGTGCCTGGAGTGTAAGGGGGGGAGGGTGGAATGAGCAGTTCTTC
TRBV30	NA	TRBJ1-1	NA	CAWSVLGGGVMNTEAFF	TGTGCCTGGAGTGTATTGGGAGGGGGGGTTATGAACACTGAAGCTTTCTTT
TRBV3-1/TRBV3-2	TRBD2	TRBJ2-5	NA	CASSQERLAVQETQYF	TGTGCCAGCAGCCAAGAGAGACTAGCGGTCCAAGAGACCCAGTACTTC
TRBV9	TRBD1	TRBJ2-7	NA	CASSVGDSTYEQYF	TGTGCCAGCAGCGTAGGGGACAGTACCTACGAGCAGTACTTC
TRBV6-5	TRBD1	TRBJ2-7	NA	CASSYPGQDGYEQYF	TGTGCCAGCAGTTACCCGGGACAGGACGGCTACGAGCAGTACTTC
TRBV27	TRBD1	TRBJ1-6	NA	CASRLTGGLNSPLHF	TGTGCCAGCCGCCTGACAGGGGGCCTAAATTCACCCCTCCACTTT
TRBV10-3	TRBD1	TRBJ1-1	NA	CATAGHRGDTEAFF	TGTGCCACCGCGGGACACAGGGGGGACACTGAAGCTTTCTTT
TRBV6-5	TRBD1	TRBJ1-1	NA	CASAKKGAAEAFF	TGTGCCAGCGCGAAAAAGGGGGCTGCTGAAGCTTTCTTT
TRBV5-1	TRBD1	TRBJ1-2	NA	CASSLAGGQLYGYTF	TGCGCCAGCAGCTTGGCCGGGGGACAGTTGTACGGCTACACCTTC
TRBV5-1	TRBD1	TRBJ1-6	once	CASSQTGTGNSPLHF	TGCGCCAGCAGCCAAACAGGGACAGGGAATTCACCCCTCCACTTT
TRBV10-3	TRBD1	TRBJ1-2	NA	CAISESPMTGGGGYTF	TGTGCCATCAGTGAGTCGCCGATGACAGGGGGCGGGGGCTACACCTTC
TRBV2	TRBD1	TRBJ1-5	NA	CASSEGGQGALQPQHF	TGTGCCAGCAGTGAAGGTGGACAGGGGGCTCTTCAGCCCCAGCATTTT
TRBV9	TRBD2	TRBJ2-5	once	CASSVTSGGKQETQYF	TGTGCCAGCAGCGTAACTAGCGGGGGCAAACAAGAGACCCAGTACTTC
TRBV14	NA	TRBJ1-3	NA	CASSDTVYGNTIYF	TGTGCCAGCTCAGACACCGTTTACGGAAACACCATATATTTT
TRBV30	NA	TRBJ2-7	NA	CAWSVGVYEQYF	TGTGCCTGGAGTGTCGGGGTTTACGAGCAGTACTTC
TRBV6-4	NA	TRBJ2-3	many	CASSLEGGAGTDTQYF	TGTGCCAGCAGTCTCGAGGGCGGGGCGGGCACAGATACGCAGTATTTT
TRBV2	NA	TRBJ1-5	NA	CASSDRGLQPQHF	TGTGCCAGCAGTGATAGGGGATTGCAGCCCCAGCATTTT